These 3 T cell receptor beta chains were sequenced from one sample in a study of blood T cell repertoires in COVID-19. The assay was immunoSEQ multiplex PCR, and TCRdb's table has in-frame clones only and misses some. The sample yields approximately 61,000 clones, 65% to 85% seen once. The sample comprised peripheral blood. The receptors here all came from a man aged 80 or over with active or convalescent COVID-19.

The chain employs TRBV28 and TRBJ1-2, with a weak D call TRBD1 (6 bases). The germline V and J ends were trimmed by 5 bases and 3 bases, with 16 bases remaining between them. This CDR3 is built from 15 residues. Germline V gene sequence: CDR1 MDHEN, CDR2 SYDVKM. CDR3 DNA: TGTGCCAGCAGTCCCCTCAGGGGATTCTACTATGGCTACACCTTC. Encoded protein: CASSPLRGFYYGYTF.

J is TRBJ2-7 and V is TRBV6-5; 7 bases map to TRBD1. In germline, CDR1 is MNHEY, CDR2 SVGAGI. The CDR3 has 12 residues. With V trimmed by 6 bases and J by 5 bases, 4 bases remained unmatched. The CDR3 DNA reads TGTGCCAGCAGAACGACAGGGAACGAGCAGTACTTC. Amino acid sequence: CASRTTGNEQYF.

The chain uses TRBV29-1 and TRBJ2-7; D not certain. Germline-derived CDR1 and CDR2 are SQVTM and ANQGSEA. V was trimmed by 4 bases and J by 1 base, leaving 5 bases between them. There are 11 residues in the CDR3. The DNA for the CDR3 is TGCAGCGTTGTCCGGTCCTACGAGCAGTACTTC. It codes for CSVVRSYEQYF.